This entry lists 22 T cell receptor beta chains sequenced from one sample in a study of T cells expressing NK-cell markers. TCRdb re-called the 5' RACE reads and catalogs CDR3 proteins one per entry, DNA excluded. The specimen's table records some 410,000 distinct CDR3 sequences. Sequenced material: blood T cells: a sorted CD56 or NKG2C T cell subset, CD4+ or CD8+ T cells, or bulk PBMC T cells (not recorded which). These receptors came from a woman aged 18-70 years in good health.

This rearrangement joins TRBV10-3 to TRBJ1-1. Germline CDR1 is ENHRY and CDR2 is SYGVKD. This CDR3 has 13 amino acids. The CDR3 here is CAIRGTSNTEAFF.

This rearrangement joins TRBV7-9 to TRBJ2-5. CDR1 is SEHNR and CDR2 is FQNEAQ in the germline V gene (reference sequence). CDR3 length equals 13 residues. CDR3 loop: CASSFVPEETQYF.

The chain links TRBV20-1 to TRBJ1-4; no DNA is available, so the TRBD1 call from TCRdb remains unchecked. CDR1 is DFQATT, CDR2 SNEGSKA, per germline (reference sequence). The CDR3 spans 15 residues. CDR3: CSARDRGRGGEKLFF.

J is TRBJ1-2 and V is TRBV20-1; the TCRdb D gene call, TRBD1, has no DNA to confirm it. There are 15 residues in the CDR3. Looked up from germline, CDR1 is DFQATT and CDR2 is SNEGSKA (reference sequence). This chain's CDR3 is CSAYAGTETNYGYTF.

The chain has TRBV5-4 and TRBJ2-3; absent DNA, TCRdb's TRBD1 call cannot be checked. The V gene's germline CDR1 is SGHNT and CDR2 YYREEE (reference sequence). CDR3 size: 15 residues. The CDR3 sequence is CASSPALRDSNTQYF. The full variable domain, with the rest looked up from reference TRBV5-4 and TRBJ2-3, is ETGVTQSPTHLIKTRGQQVTLRCSSQSGHNTVSWYQQALGQGPQFIFQYYREEENGRGNFPPRFSGLQFPNYSSELNVNALELDDSALYLCASSPALRDSNTQYFGPGTRLTVL.

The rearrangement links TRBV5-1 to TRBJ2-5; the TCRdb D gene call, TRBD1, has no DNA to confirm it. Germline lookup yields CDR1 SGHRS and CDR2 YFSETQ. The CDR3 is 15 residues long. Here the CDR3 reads CASSAGTAPQETQYF.

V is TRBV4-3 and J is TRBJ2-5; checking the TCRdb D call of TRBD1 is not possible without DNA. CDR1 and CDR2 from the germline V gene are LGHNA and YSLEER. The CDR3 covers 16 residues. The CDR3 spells CASSQTPGQVRETQYF.

CDR3 in amino acids: CAISESREDGYTF. The rearrangement joins TRBV10-3 to TRBJ1-2. The length of the CDR3 is 13 residues. CDR1 and CDR2 from the germline V gene are ENHRY and SYGVKD.

The CDR3 is CASSPRVTGLLNYGYTF. The chain joins TRBV12-3 or TRBV12-4 to TRBJ1-2; the TRBD1 assignment by TCRdb is unverifiable without DNA. This CDR3 is built from 17 residues.

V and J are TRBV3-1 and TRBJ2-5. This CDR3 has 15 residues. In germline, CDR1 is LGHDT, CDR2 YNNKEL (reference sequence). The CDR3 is CASSQDSDNGETQYF.

This chain's CDR3 is CASSLTGGRQETQYF. The V and J genes are TRBV6-4 and TRBJ2-5; TCRdb's D gene call, TRBD1, goes unchecked for lack of DNA. Germline values: CDR1 MRHNA, CDR2 SNTAGT. The CDR3 has 15 amino acids.

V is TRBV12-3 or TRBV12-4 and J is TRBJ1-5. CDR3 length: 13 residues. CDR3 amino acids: CASSKQSNQPQHF.

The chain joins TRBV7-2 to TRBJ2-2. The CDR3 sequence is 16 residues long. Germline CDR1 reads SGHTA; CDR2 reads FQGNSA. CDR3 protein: CASSPRRTGSYGELFF. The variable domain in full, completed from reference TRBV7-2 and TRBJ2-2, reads GAGVSQSPSNKVTEKGKDVELRCDPISGHTALYWYRQSLGQGLEFLIYFQGNSAPDKSGLPSDRFSAERTGGSVSTLTIQRTQQEDSAVYLCASSPRRTGSYGELFFGEGSRLTVL.

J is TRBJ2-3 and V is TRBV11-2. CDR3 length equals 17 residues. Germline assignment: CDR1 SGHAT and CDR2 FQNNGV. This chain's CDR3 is CASTITVGLRSTDTQYF.

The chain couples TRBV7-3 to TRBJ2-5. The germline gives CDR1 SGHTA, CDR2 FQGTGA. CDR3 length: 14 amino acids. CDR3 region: CASSSRAWGETQYF.

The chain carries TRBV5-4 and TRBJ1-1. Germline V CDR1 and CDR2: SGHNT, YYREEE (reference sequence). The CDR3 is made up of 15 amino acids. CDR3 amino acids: CASSAGGGMNTEAFF.

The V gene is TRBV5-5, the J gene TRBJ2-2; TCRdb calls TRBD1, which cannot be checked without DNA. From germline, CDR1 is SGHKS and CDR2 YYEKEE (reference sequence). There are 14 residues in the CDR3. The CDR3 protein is CASSLTGVRGELFF.

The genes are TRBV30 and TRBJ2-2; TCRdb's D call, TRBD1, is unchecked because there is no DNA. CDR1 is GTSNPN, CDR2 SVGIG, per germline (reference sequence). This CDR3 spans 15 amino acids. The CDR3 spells CAWSVLGGNTGELFF.

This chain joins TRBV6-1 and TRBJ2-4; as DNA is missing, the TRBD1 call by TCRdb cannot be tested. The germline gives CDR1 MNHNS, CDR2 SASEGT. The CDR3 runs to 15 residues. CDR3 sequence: CASRPTGGGFSIQYF.

The chain's CDR3 is CASSPRQGLRGYTF. This chain uses TRBV12-3 or TRBV12-4 with TRBJ1-2; the D call of TRBD1 rests on TCRdb alone, since no DNA is present to check it. There are 14 residues in the CDR3.

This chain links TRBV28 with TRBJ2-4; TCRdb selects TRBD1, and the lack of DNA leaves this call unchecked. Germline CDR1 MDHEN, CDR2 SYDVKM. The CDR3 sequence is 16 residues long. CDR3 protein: CASSSTGAYTKNIQYF.

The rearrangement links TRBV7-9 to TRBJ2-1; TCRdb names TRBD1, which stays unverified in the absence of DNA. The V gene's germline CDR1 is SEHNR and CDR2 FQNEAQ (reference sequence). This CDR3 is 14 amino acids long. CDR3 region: CASSAPDGGVEQFF.